The clone carrying this TCR beta chain was picked up a small number of times. This sample was included in a study of CD4 and CD8 cells across lung adenocarcinoma regions. Each CDR3 protein is one row after TCRdb ran MiXCR on the PCR reads. The sample lists 11,000 or so distinct CDR3 sequences, about 50% occurring once. Donors had localized lung adenocarcinoma, a non-small cell lung cancer. There are 19 residues in the CDR3. Germline CDR1 MNHEY, CDR2 SMNVEV (reference sequence). Losses at the gene ends were 5 bases for V and 4 bases for J; bases not matched to a gene: 18. This sequence originates from a female donor with lung adenocarcinoma. The CD4 and CD8 labels of this study may be unreliable. This chain joins TRBV27 and TRBJ2-1, with 9 bases lining up with TRBD1. Sequencing used CD8+ T cells from the center of a lung tumor. In DNA form, the CDR3 reads TGTGCCAGCAGTCCTGAGTGGGCTTCCGGGACAGGGATATACAATGAGCAGTTCTTC. Translating gives CASSPEWASGTGIYNEQFF.